This T cell receptor beta chain was sequenced for a study of blood T cells in healthy people across ages. The table lists this clonotype with a count of one. Germline assignment: CDR1 SGHNT and CDR2 YYREEE (reference sequence). This CDR3 contains 14 residues. Then a second PCR, running about 6 to 12 cycles, was carried out with a sample-barcoded 5' primer and a J-beta primer mix. TCRdb re-derived calls from the 5' RACE reads in MiXCR, one entry per CDR3 protein. Counted here are about 1.4 million distinct CDR3 sequences, 45% to 70% occurring once; the ten biggest clones make up more than 6%. The sequence was collected from a man in his late teens or twenties in good health. The chain joins TRBV5-4 to TRBJ2-4, with 9 bases that match TRBD1. Near its end, the DNA agrees better with TRBJ2-7, so the J call may be wrong. Sequencing used blood. The CDR3 nucleotides are TGTGCCAGTCAGACCGGGACAGGGCCTCTCGAGCAGTACTTC. Amino acid sequence: CASQTGTGPLEQYF.